The 29 T cell receptor beta chains in this list originate from one sample, sequenced in a study of cytomegalovirus exposure and HLA in healthy donors. With 60 Vbeta and 13 Jbeta primers, the PCR was carried out. Here immunoSEQ multiplex PCR was the method, and the copy in TCRdb shows in-frame clones only, minus some. Counted here are roughly 180,000 clones, 82% occurring once; the ten biggest clones make up roughly 1.5%. The specimen was PBMCs. The origin of the receptors is a male donor in good health and CMV-seronegative.

The chain links TRBV6-1 to TRBJ2-5; 9 nucleotides line up with TRBD1. Germline values: CDR1 MNHNS, CDR2 SASEGT. This CDR3 has 16 residues. Trimming at V came to 1 base and at J to 5 bases, leaving 8 bases not matched to a gene. In nucleotides, the CDR3 is TGTGCCAGCAGTGAAGTCGGAGGGACAGGGCGGGAGACCCAGTACTTC. This gives the protein CASSEVGGTGRETQYF.

CDR3 sequence (DNA): TGTGCCAGCAGCCTCACGATCACAGGGGTGGCCACTGAAGCTTTCTTT. Residues: CASSLTITGVATEAFF. The V gene is TRBV9, the J gene TRBJ1-1, with TRBD1 matching over 7 bases. Looked up from germline, CDR1 is SGDLS and CDR2 is YYNGEE. The CDR3 runs 16 residues. The V gene end was trimmed by 4 bases and the J gene end by 4 bases; junction bases not matched to a gene: 13.

The chain carries TRBV2 and TRBJ2-1; tentatively, D is TRBD2 (6 bases). Germline V gene data show CDR1 as SNHLY and CDR2 as FYNNEI. Trimming stripped 6 bases from V and 4 bases from J, with 13 bases between. CDR3 length: 14 amino acids. Here the CDR3 DNA reads TGTGCCAGCAGCCCTCTAGCGAGATACAATGAGCAGTTCTTC. This sequence encodes CASSPLARYNEQFF.

This chain links TRBV9 with TRBJ1-6, with a possible D match to TRBD1 (5 bases). This CDR3 is 15 amino acids long. Looked up from germline, CDR1 is SGDLS and CDR2 is YYNGEE. Trimming removed 0 bases at V and 5 bases at J, with 9 bases between. This chain's CDR3 is CASSVAPGDNSPLHF. The CDR3 nucleotides read TGTGCCAGCAGCGTAGCTCCGGGGGATAATTCACCCCTCCACTTT.

This chain links TRBV6-5 with TRBJ2-7; a weak D match, TRBD1 (6 bases). CDR3 length: 15 residues. Trimming left V 4 bases short and J 0 bases short, with 13 bases between. Germline V lookup: CDR1 MNHEY, CDR2 SVGAGI. Here the CDR3 DNA reads TGTGCCAGCAGTTTAGACAGGCCTTCCTCCTACGAGCAGTACTTC. Translation gives CASSLDRPSSYEQYF.

This clone was recorded only once. This chain links TRBV5-4 with TRBJ2-7, with unresolved D. The CDR3 has 15 residues. Trimming shortened V by 0 bases and J by 3 bases, and 13 bases separated the two germline ends. The germline V gene has CDR1 SGHNT and CDR2 YYREEE (reference sequence). CDR3 nucleotides: TGTGCCAGCAGCTTGGAGAACAGACCGCTCTACGAGCAGTACTTC. Translating gives CASSLENRPLYEQYF. The variable domain in full, completed from reference TRBV5-4 and TRBJ2-7, reads ETGVTQSPTHLIKTRGQQVTLRCSSQSGHNTVSWYQQALGQGPQFIFQYYREEENGRGNFPPRFSGLQFPNYSSELNVNALELDDSALYLCASSLENRPLYEQYFGPGTRLTVT.

A single count supports this clone. This sequence joins TRBV5-1 and TRBJ1-4, with 11 bases aligning to TRBD1. The trim removed 4 bases at V and 2 bases at J, leaving 4 bases unmatched. Germline V CDR1 and CDR2: SGHRS, YFSETQ. CDR3 length: 16 amino acids. The CDR3 loop is CASSLGQGATNEKLFF. The CDR3 DNA follows: TGCGCCAGCAGCCTAGGACAGGGGGCGACTAATGAAAAACTGTTTTTT.

V gene TRBV28 combines with J gene TRBJ1-5; D is undetermined. This CDR3 contains 16 residues. The germline CDR1 and CDR2 sequences are MDHEN and SYDVKM. V gave up 3 bases and J gave up 1 base, with 13 bases separating them. CDR3 sequence: CASSLEGGGSNQPQHF. In nucleotides, the CDR3 is TGTGCCAGCAGTTTGGAGGGAGGAGGAAGCAATCAGCCCCAGCATTTT.

The chain carries TRBV10-3 and TRBJ2-1; 7 positions agree with TRBD2. The CDR3 has 15 residues. Germline CDR1 reads ENHRY; CDR2 reads SYGVKD. Trimming took 0 bases from V and 5 from J; bases not matched to a gene: 4. The CDR3 nucleotides read TGTGCCATCAGTGAGTCTCAGGCGGGGGACAATGAGCAGTTCTTC. This gives the protein CAISESQAGDNEQFF.

For the CDR3, the DNA is TGTGCCAGCAGCCCCATAGCGGGTGGCGGGGGAAATGAGCAGTTCTTC. Translation gives CASSPIAGGGGNEQFF. The chain joins TRBV7-3 to TRBJ2-1, with 7 bases aligning to TRBD2. V gave up 5 bases and J gave up 7 bases; unmatched junction bases: 14. Germline-derived CDR1 and CDR2 are SGHTA and FQGTGA. The CDR3 covers 16 residues.

This rearrangement joins TRBV5-4 to TRBJ2-3; D gene ambiguous. The CDR3 extends over 14 amino acids. With 0 bases removed from V and 0 bases from J, the gap between germline ends came to 5 bases. Germline lookup yields CDR1 SGHNT and CDR2 YYREEE (reference sequence). The CDR3 bases are TGTGCCAGCAGCTTGGCCAGAAGCACAGATACGCAGTATTTT. Protein sequence: CASSLARSTDTQYF.

J is TRBJ1-1 and V is TRBV5-1, with D possibly TRBD1 on 6 matching bases. V lost 2 bases and J lost 5, with 13 bases in between. The germline CDR1 and CDR2 sequences are SGHRS and YFSETQ. The CDR3 loop spans 14 amino acids. The CDR3 protein is CASSFQGTKTEAFF. CDR3 nucleotides: TGCGCCAGCAGCTTCCAGGGGACGAAAACTGAAGCTTTCTTT.

V and J are TRBV18 and TRBJ2-5; 10 bases are shared with TRBD1. The CDR3 has 16 amino acids. Germline CDR1 reads KGHSH; CDR2 reads LQKENI. Losses at the gene ends were 2 bases for V and 5 bases for J; bases not matched to a gene: 8. For the CDR3, the DNA is TGTGCCAGCTCACCAGAGGACAGGGGGAACGCGGAGACCCAGTACTTC. This codes for CASSPEDRGNAETQYF.

The chain couples TRBV5-1 to TRBJ2-1; D gene uncertain. Trimming shortened V by 3 bases and J by 0 bases, and 10 bases separated the two germline ends. Germline CDR1 and CDR2: SGHRS and YFSETQ. The CDR3 extends over 15 amino acids. The CDR3 sequence: CASSYISSSYNEQFF. The DNA of the CDR3 is TGCGCCAGCAGCTATATTTCGAGCTCCTACAATGAGCAGTTCTTC.

This clone was detected only a few times. The V gene is TRBV7-2, the J gene TRBJ2-2; 8 nucleotides align to TRBD2. Losses at the gene ends were 5 bases for V and 2 bases for J; bases not matched to a gene: 4. This CDR3 has 15 residues. Germline V gene data show CDR1 as SGHTA and CDR2 as FQGNSA. The CDR3 region is CASSPSGRNTGELFF. DNA of the CDR3: TGTGCCAGCAGCCCGAGCGGGAGAAACACCGGGGAGCTGTTTTTT.

The V call is TRBV6-1, the J call TRBJ1-5; D is unresolved. V dropped 8 bases and J dropped 5 bases, with 10 bases sitting between them. CDR1 is MNHNS, CDR2 SASEGT, per germline. The CDR3 sequence is 12 residues long. This CDR3 reads CASVRSDQPQHF. CDR3 DNA sequence: TGTGCCAGCGTACGGTCGGATCAGCCCCAGCATTTT.

CDR3 in amino acids: CATRGQTTSYEQYF. CDR3 DNA: TGTGCCACCAGGGGACAGACCACTTCCTACGAGCAGTACTTC. The gene calls are TRBV10-3 and TRBJ2-7, with 7 bases lining up with TRBD1. This CDR3 is built from 14 residues. CDR1 ENHRY and CDR2 SYGVKD come from the germline V gene. With 10 bases clipped from V and 1 base from J, the junction kept 10 bases outside the gene matches.

The rearrangement uses TRBV11-2 and TRBJ2-1, with TRBD1 matching 7 bases. The ends lost 0 bases at V and 4 bases at J; junction bases unmatched: 6. The CDR3 has 16 amino acids. Germline-derived CDR1 and CDR2 are SGHAT and FQNNGV. CDR3 region: CASSLEPGQTYNEQFF. The CDR3 bases are TGTGCCAGCAGCTTAGAGCCGGGACAGACATACAATGAGCAGTTCTTC.

This sequence joins TRBV21-1 and TRBJ1-1. TRBV21-1 is described as a pseudogene. The CDR3 extends over 16 amino acids. The DNA for the CDR3 is TGTGCCAGCAGCAAATTGCGCAAACCAAAGAACACTGAAGCTTTCTTT. Amino acids: CASSKLRKPKNTEAFF.

This clone was counted once. The genes are TRBV5-3 and TRBJ1-6; weak D call: TRBD1 (5 bases). TRBV5-3 is classed as an ORF, of uncertain function. V lost 0 bases, J lost 9 bases, and 10 bases lay in between. The CDR3 length is 14 residues. Written as DNA, the CDR3 is TGTGCCAGAAGCTTGGGCAGGGAGGTTTCACCCCTCCACTTT. It is translated as CARSLGREVSPLHF.

The chain uses TRBV28 and TRBJ1-1; tentatively, D is TRBD1 (6 bases). Trimming removed 4 bases at V and 4 bases at J, with 16 bases between. The CDR3 spans 15 residues. Germline CDR1 is MDHEN and CDR2 is SYDVKM. The CDR3 loop reads CASSSTSQGSTEAFF. The CDR3 region has the DNA TGTGCCAGCAGTTCTACATCACAGGGATCCACTGAAGCTTTCTTT.

The chain uses TRBV28 and TRBJ2-1; D may be TRBD1 (5 bases). Trimming removed 8 bases from V and 0 bases from J, with 11 bases in between. CDR1 and CDR2 (germline): MDHEN, SYDVKM. The CDR3 is 14 amino acids. The CDR3 reads CASGYRISYNEQFF. In DNA form, the CDR3 reads TGTGCCAGCGGATACAGGATCTCCTACAATGAGCAGTTCTTC.

The chain's CDR3 is CASSLRVMTGDEKLFF. For the CDR3, the DNA is TGTGCCAGCAGTTTGAGGGTGATGACAGGGGATGAAAAACTGTTTTTT. The chain couples TRBV5-6 to TRBJ1-4; 8 nucleotides agree with TRBD1. CDR1 is SGHDT and CDR2 is YYEEEE in the germline V gene. The CDR3 runs to 16 residues. V lost 5 bases, J lost 6 bases, and 12 bases stayed unmatched.

The V and J genes are TRBV7-9 and TRBJ1-2, with a possible D match to TRBD1 (5 bases). Trimming shortened V by 3 bases and J by 4 bases, and 21 bases separated the two germline ends. Per the germline V gene, CDR1 is SEHNR and CDR2 is FQNEAQ (reference sequence). The CDR3 sequence is 17 residues long. CDR3 sequence reads: CASSLGQGLSSAYGYTF. For the CDR3, the DNA is TGTGCCAGCAGCTTGGGCCAGGGACTCTCCTCGGCCTATGGCTACACCTTC.

CDR3 region: CASRTTGGNEKLFF. The CDR3 DNA reads as TGTGCCAGCAGGACGACAGGGGGTAATGAAAAACTGTTTTTT. This chain links TRBV6-5 with TRBJ1-4; 9 nucleotides line up with TRBD1. The length of the CDR3 is 14 residues. V lost 6 bases to trimming and J lost 4 bases; unmatched junction nucleotides: 3. CDR1 and CDR2 from the germline V gene are MNHEY and SVGAGI.

In this sample, this clone turned up a few times. The chain joins TRBV6-5 to TRBJ2-6, with 8 bases aligning to TRBD1. The CDR3 contains 15 residues. Germline values: CDR1 MNHEY, CDR2 SVGAGI. V gave up 4 bases and J gave up 4 bases; unmatched junction bases: 3. The CDR3 protein is CASSSTGVGANVLTF. CDR3 in DNA: TGTGCCAGCAGTTCGACAGGGGTCGGGGCCAACGTCCTGACTTTC.

This chain links TRBV28 with TRBJ2-5, with TRBD1 matching 9 bases. The assigned J gene may be wrong: the sequence end matches TRBJ2-7 better. This CDR3 region has 16 residues. The germline V gene encodes CDR1 MDHEN and CDR2 SYDVKM. CDR3 amino acids: CASRPTGGEPSYEQYF. The CDR3 nucleotides read TGTGCCAGCAGACCCACAGGGGGCGAGCCATCCTACGAGCAGTACTTC.

The V gene is TRBV6-5, the J gene TRBJ2-5; D is possibly TRBD2 (6 bases). The germline gives CDR1 MNHEY, CDR2 SVGAGI. The CDR3 runs to 15 residues. V lost 2 bases, J lost 2 bases, and 12 bases lay in between. The CDR3 spells CASSYSPSVQETQYF. CDR3 in DNA: TGTGCCAGCAGTTACAGCCCTAGCGTACAAGAGACCCAGTACTTC.

The chain links TRBV6-1 to TRBJ2-4, with 11 bases that match TRBD2. Germline values: CDR1 MNHNS, CDR2 SASEGT. J was trimmed by 6 bases and V by 1 base; bases with no gene match: 2. This CDR3 contains 15 residues. As DNA, the CDR3 is TGTGCCAGCAGTGAAGGGGGGACTAGCGGAAACATTCAGTACTTC. Translating gives CASSEGGTSGNIQYF.